These T cell receptor beta chains were read from a single sample in a study of cytomegalovirus exposure and HLA in healthy donors. Libraries were prepared by immunoSEQ multiplex PCR; TCRdb keeps only in-frame clonotypes and omits some of them. The sample comprises around 64,000 clones, just over 85% of which are singletons, and 2% rests with the top ten. Specimen: PBMCs. Every receptor here comes from a woman in her twenties or thirties in good health and CMV-seronegative. Each CDR3 is given without its conserved first and last residue. The size of a clone is reported for some rows only, either as once, few or many, or as a class for expanded clones.

size: NA; J: TRBJ2-1; V: TRBV7-2; CDR3: ASSGSSYNEQF
size: NA; J: TRBJ2-7; V: TRBV27; CDR3: ASQRVGQPYEQY
size: NA; J: TRBJ1-4; V: TRBV5-1; CDR3: ASSSSTASNEKLF
size: NA; J: TRBJ1-4; V: TRBV5-1; CDR3: ASSLLGTGSSSEKLF
size: NA; J: TRBJ2-1; V: TRBV29-1; CDR3: SAKENEQF
size: NA; J: TRBJ1-1; V: TRBV9; CDR3: ASSVGVGARNTEAF
size: NA; J: TRBJ2-7; V: TRBV19; CDR3: ASSTTGRVDEQY
size: NA; J: TRBJ2-7; V: TRBV11-1; CDR3: ASSPRSASYEQY
size: NA; J: TRBJ1-4; V: TRBV2; CDR3: ASRQGPNEKLF
size: NA; J: TRBJ2-2; V: TRBV5-1; CDR3: ASSLDLVAGAPGELF
size: NA; J: NA; V: TRBV11-2; CDR3: ASSLLEGGYEQY
size: NA; J: TRBJ1-2; V: TRBV5-1; CDR3: ASSLVGRKSEGDDYGYT
size: NA; J: TRBJ1-3; V: TRBV2; CDR3: ASSGLRSGNTIY
size: once; J: TRBJ2-2; V: TRBV11-3; CDR3: ASSRRNGGGYAGTGELF
size: once; J: TRBJ1-1; V: TRBV5-4; CDR3: ASSLARGLHTEAF
size: NA; J: TRBJ2-3; V: TRBV2; CDR3: ASRGLAGGYTQY
size: NA; J: TRBJ2-7; V: TRBV6-1; CDR3: ASSEAASGVYEQY
size: NA; J: TRBJ2-7; V: TRBV29-1; CDR3: SVGTGGVQY
size: NA; J: TRBJ1-2; V: TRBV9; CDR3: ASSPGTGTNYGYT
size: NA; J: TRBJ2-6; V: TRBV6-4; CDR3: ASSERPGDGANVLT
size: NA; J: TRBJ1-2; V: TRBV7-8; CDR3: ASSSQGNYGYT
size: NA; J: TRBJ2-3; V: TRBV28; CDR3: ASTVGLAGVGDTQY
size: NA; J: TRBJ1-1; V: TRBV7-8; CDR3: ASSLAPQGNTEAF
size: NA; J: TRBJ2-7; V: TRBV7-2; CDR3: ASSLNRVSYEQY
size: NA; J: TRBJ2-3; V: TRBV29-1; CDR3: SAPSGVTDTQY
size: few; J: NA; V: TRBV5-1; CDR3: ASSLAVPSYEQY
size: NA; J: TRBJ1-2; V: TRBV19; CDR3: ASTPGQKSYT
size: NA; J: TRBJ1-1; V: TRBV5-6; CDR3: ASSFGTGGSNTEAF
size: NA; J: TRBJ2-2; V: TRBV7-8; CDR3: ASSLVEPGADAGELF
size: NA; J: TRBJ2-7; V: TRBV10-3; CDR3: AISESGDSQTYEQY
size: NA; J: TRBJ2-3; V: TRBV7-2; CDR3: ASSLVSRTDTQY
size: NA; J: TRBJ1-2; V: TRBV5-6; CDR3: ASSLSWSVGQGIYGYT
size: NA; J: TRBJ2-5; V: TRBV27; CDR3: ASSSLAGGPGETQY
size: NA; J: TRBJ1-2; V: TRBV19; CDR3: ASSRQEYGYT
size: NA; J: TRBJ2-1; V: TRBV11-3; CDR3: ASSLGGWGRSSYNEQF
size: NA; J: TRBJ1-4; V: TRBV7-9; CDR3: ASRGTGGEKLF
size: NA; J: TRBJ2-3; V: TRBV5-1; CDR3: ASSLDRADTQY
size: NA; J: TRBJ2-7; V: TRBV5-1; CDR3: ASSLGGASYEQY
size: NA; J: NA; V: TRBV18; CDR3: ASSLRTPGQAPYEQY
size: NA; J: TRBJ2-7; V: TRBV4-1; CDR3: ASSQAPGTTYEQY
size: few; J: TRBJ1-5; V: TRBV6-5; CDR3: ATRQPNQPQH
size: NA; J: TRBJ2-7; V: TRBV13; CDR3: ASSSQGVYEQY
size: NA; J: TRBJ1-1; V: TRBV7-9; CDR3: ASSSGQGGGAF
size: NA; J: TRBJ2-3; V: TRBV7-3; CDR3: ASSPQSGGLTDTQY
size: NA; J: TRBJ1-5; V: TRBV6-5; CDR3: ASRQGLQPQH
size: once; J: TRBJ2-5; V: TRBV6-1; CDR3: ASSEGRRPGETQY
size: NA; J: TRBJ1-1; V: TRBV29-1; CDR3: SVIGQPSTEAF
size: NA; J: TRBJ2-7; V: TRBV11-2; CDR3: ASSLRPGTSGLSYEQY